The clone carrying this T cell receptor beta chain was counted a single time. No antigen is known for it. Trimming pared 3 bases from V and 0 bases from J, leaving 8 bases between. This CDR3 comprises 14 residues. From germline, CDR1 is SGHNT and CDR2 YENEEA. The data stem from a study of long-term antiretroviral therapy in people with HIV. Whole-study findings and limits: Despite increasing after ART, diversity remained lower than that of transplant donor controls.

Running of the v3.0 immunoSEQ assay took place at survey level. The data were produced by immunoSEQ multiplex PCR, yet TCRdb's version contains in-frame clones alone and is incomplete. The sample carries more than 25,000 clones, roughly 90% recorded once. The source of this sequence is a man in his fifties with HIV. Here the sequenced sample was unsorted PBMCs, taken 2 years after starting antiretroviral therapy. The gene calls are TRBV11-3 and TRBJ1-2, with D perhaps matching TRBD1 (5 bases). The CDR3 loop reads CASSFRGANYGYTF. The CDR3 coding sequence is TGTGCCAGCAGCTTTAGGGGAGCTAACTATGGCTACACCTTC.